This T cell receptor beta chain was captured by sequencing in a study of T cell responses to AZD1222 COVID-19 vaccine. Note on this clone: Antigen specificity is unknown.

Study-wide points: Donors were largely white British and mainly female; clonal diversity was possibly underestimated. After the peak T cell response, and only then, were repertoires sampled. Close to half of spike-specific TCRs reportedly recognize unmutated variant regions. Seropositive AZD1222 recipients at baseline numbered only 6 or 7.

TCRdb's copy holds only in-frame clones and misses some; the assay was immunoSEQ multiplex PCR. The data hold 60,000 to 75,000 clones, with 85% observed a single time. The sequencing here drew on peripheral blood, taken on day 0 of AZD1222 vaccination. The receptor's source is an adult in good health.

CDR3 residues: CASSPTTGRNIGGYTF. The CDR3 DNA reads TGCGCCAGCAGCCCAACTACTGGGAGAAATATTGGTGGCTACACCTTC. V is TRBV4-1 and J is TRBJ1-2; D remains unclear. V lost 4 bases and J 7 bases, leaving 22 bases between the germline ends. Germline assignment: CDR1 MGHRA and CDR2 YSYEKL. CDR3 length: 16 amino acids.